The 32 T cell receptor beta chains below all came from one sample that was sequenced in a study of patients and donors after allogeneic stem cell transplantation. TCRdb reanalysed the RT-PCR reads using MiXCR and keeps one entry per CDR3 protein. The sample contains more than 75,000 distinct CDR3 sequences, around 5% of which appear only once. The sample comprised blood, either unsorted or a sorted T cell fraction (not recorded which). Source of these receptors: a human donor who was either an allogeneic HSCT recipient or a stem cell or donor lymphocyte infusion donor (not recorded which). It is not recorded whose cells these are; they may come from a transplant donor.

This clonotype showed up many times. The chain is built from TRBV20-1 and TRBJ1-1; D is unresolved. The germline gives CDR1 DFQATT, CDR2 SNEGSKA (reference sequence). V lost 2 bases to trimming and J lost 3 bases, with 19 bases between them. This CDR3 region has 16 residues. Here the CDR3 reads CSARPHMDGGDTEAFF. In DNA form, the CDR3 reads TGCAGTGCTAGACCCCACATGGACGGAGGAGACACTGAAGCTTTCTTT.

This clonotype was picked up a small number of times. J is TRBJ1-4 and V is TRBV12-3 or TRBV12-4; the match to TRBD1 covers 8 bases. Losses at the gene ends were 5 bases for V and 7 bases for J; bases not matched to a gene: 3. This CDR3 contains 13 residues. CDR3 DNA sequence: TGTGCCAGCAGTCGCGGGACAGGTGAAAAACTGTTTTTT. Its translation is CASSRGTGEKLFF.

This clonotype was detected only a few times. The chain is built from TRBV5-1 and TRBJ1-4; D is unclear. The germline V gene encodes CDR1 SGHRS and CDR2 YFSETQ. Trimming stripped 7 bases from V and 5 bases from J, with 9 bases between. The CDR3 consists of 12 residues. The CDR3 coding sequence is TGCGCCAGCCTATACTTCAATGAAAAACTGTTTTTT. Translating gives CASLYFNEKLFF.

The V gene is TRBV20-1, the J gene TRBJ2-1, with D unclear. Germline values: CDR1 DFQATT, CDR2 SNEGSKA (reference sequence). The CDR3 is 13 amino acids. V gave up 6 bases and J gave up 4 bases, with 13 bases separating them. CDR3 nucleotides: TGCAGTGCCCAGACTCCGGGTTACAATGAGCAGTTCTTC. It specifies CSAQTPGYNEQFF.

Remarks on this clonotype: A read error may be the cause here, since a much bigger clone is one base away. Without the conserved terminal phenylalanine or tryptophan, this CDR3 likely stems from a read error. The chain combines TRBV20-1 with TRBJ2-4; 12 bases line up with TRBD2. Per the germline V gene, CDR1 is DFQATT and CDR2 is SNEGSKA (reference sequence). Losses at the gene ends were 6 bases for V and 7 bases for J; bases not matched to a gene: 10. The CDR3 consists of 15 residues. As DNA, the CDR3 is TGCAGTGCGAAACTAGCGGGAGGCCCGGCCAACATTCAGTACTTA. The encoded protein is CSAKLAGGPANIQYL.

The chain couples TRBV4-2 to TRBJ2-7, with 7 bases aligning to TRBD1. This CDR3 is built from 14 residues. V shed 1 base and J 6 bases; nucleotides not matched to a gene: 6. In germline, CDR1 is LGHNA, CDR2 YNFKEQ. CDR3 nucleotide sequence: TGTGCCAGCAGCCAAGCCGGACAGGTCAGCGAGCAGTACTTC. Its protein is CASSQAGQVSEQYF.

This clonotype showed up many times. The chain recombines TRBV5-1 with TRBJ2-7; D is possibly TRBD2 (5 bases). This CDR3 has 16 amino acids. Between the trimmed V and J ends, which lost 0 bases and 7 bases, there was a span of 20 bases. Germline loops: CDR1 SGHRS, CDR2 YFSETQ. CDR3 residues: CASSLETGLDPGEQYF. Written as DNA, the CDR3 is TGCGCCAGCAGCTTGGAGACGGGGTTGGACCCGGGGGAGCAGTACTTC.

This clonotype showed up many times. V gene TRBV28 combines with J gene TRBJ1-5; a possible D gene is TRBD1 (6 bases). The CDR3 length is 17 residues. CDR1 is MDHEN and CDR2 is SYDVKM in the germline V gene. V lost 7 bases and J lost 2, with 21 bases in between. The CDR3 loop is CASTRRRGRGGNQPQHF. In DNA form, the CDR3 reads TGTGCCAGCACCCGCCGCCGGGGCAGGGGCGGCAATCAGCCCCAGCATTTT.

This clonotype was seen many times. V and J are TRBV12-3 or TRBV12-4 and TRBJ1-1; TRBD1 matches 8 bases. This CDR3 comprises 15 residues. The V and J ends lost 2 bases and 1 base, in that order; junction bases with no gene match: 3. The CDR3 loop is CASSLPGQANTEAFF. CDR3 bases: TGTGCCAGCAGTTTACCGGGACAGGCGAACACTGAAGCTTTCTTT.

The J gene is TRBJ2-2, the V gene TRBV25-1, with D perhaps TRBD1 (5 bases). Between the trimmed V and J ends, which lost 1 base and 5 bases, there was a span of 8 bases. Germline loops: CDR1 MGHDK, CDR2 SYGVNS. CDR3 length equals 14 residues. The CDR3 coding sequence is TGTGCCAGCAGTGAATGGGCAGGGACCGGGGAGCTGTTTTTT. The encoded protein is CASSEWAGTGELFF.

This clonotype is classed as medium-sized. V gene TRBV7-2 combines with J gene TRBJ1-2; D not certain. This CDR3 region has 13 residues. V was trimmed by 2 bases and J by 6 bases, leaving 10 bases between them. Germline CDR1 reads SGHTA; CDR2 reads FQGNSA. In nucleotides, the CDR3 is TGTGCCAGCAGCTTATGGATGGACGATGGCTACACCTTC. It encodes CASSLWMDDGYTF.

V gene TRBV18 combines with J gene TRBJ1-2, with TRBD1 matching 7 bases. V gave up 0 bases and J gave up 3 bases; unmatched junction bases: 4. This CDR3 has 15 amino acids. The V gene's germline CDR1 is KGHSH and CDR2 LQKENI. CDR3 DNA: TGTGCCAGCTCACCACCGCAGGGGGTGGACTATGGCTACACCTTC. Protein product: CASSPPQGVDYGYTF. Together with reference TRBV18 and TRBJ1-2, the CDR3 gives the full variable domain: NAGVMQNPRHLVRRRGQEARLRCSPMKGHSHVYWYRQLPEEGLKFMVYLQKENIIDESGMPKERFSAEFPKEGPSILRIQQVVRGDSAAYFCASSPPQGVDYGYTFGSGTRLTVV.

This clonotype was detected only a few times. V and J are TRBV7-2 and TRBJ2-3, with 10 bases identical to TRBD1. Per the germline V gene, CDR1 is SGHTA and CDR2 is FQGNSA. With V trimmed by 1 base and J by 3 bases, 7 bases remained unmatched. This CDR3 is built from 17 residues. The CDR3 loop reads CASSLVGTGAWTDTQYF. CDR3 DNA sequence: TGTGCCAGCAGCTTAGTAGGGACAGGGGCTTGGACAGATACGCAGTATTTT.

This clonotype was seen more than once but under ten times. J is TRBJ2-5 and V is TRBV14, with D perhaps TRBD2 (6 bases). The CDR3 is 16 residues long. V lost 2 bases to trimming and J lost 5 bases, with 18 bases between them. Germline-derived CDR1 and CDR2 are SGHDN and FVKESK. CDR3 in DNA: TGTGCCAGCAGCCAAAATCAGCGGGCCAGATGGGAGACCCAGTACTTC. Residues: CASSQNQRARWETQYF. Drawing the rest from reference TRBV14 and TRBJ2-5, the complete variable domain is EAGVTQFPSHSVIEKGQTVTLRCDPISGHDNLYWYRRVMGKEIKFLLHFVKESKQDESGMPNNRFLAERTGGTYSTLKVQPAELEDSGVYFCASSQNQRARWETQYFGPGTRLLVL.

This clonotype ranks as medium-sized. This chain's CDR3 is CASSPGQGGYTF. CDR3 nucleotide sequence: TGTGCCAGCAGTCCAGGACAGGGAGGCTACACCTTC. The genes are TRBV12-3 or TRBV12-4 and TRBJ1-2; 8 bases agree with TRBD1. V shed 5 bases, J shed 8 bases, and the junction held 4 bases outside the gene matches. The CDR3 has 12 residues.

This clonotype was observed at least ten times. CDR3 coding DNA: TGTGCCAGCAGTTGGGGAGGGGGCGCTAATCAGCCCCAGCATTTT. This translates into CASSWGGGANQPQHF. The chain couples TRBV6-5 to TRBJ1-5; TRBD1 agrees at 7 bases. Germline V gene lookup returns CDR1 MNHEY and CDR2 SVGAGI. The CDR3 spans 15 residues. Germline trimming cut 4 bases from V and 4 bases from J; bases unmatched to any gene: 7.

This clonotype has just a few counts. The CDR3 protein is CASSPAARSYNEQFF. The DNA of the CDR3 is TGCGCCAGCAGCCCGGCGGCTAGGTCCTACAATGAGCAGTTCTTC. The chain joins TRBV4-1 to TRBJ2-1; D unresolved. V was shortened by 4 bases and J by 1 base, with 11 bases between the two germline ends. Per the germline V gene, CDR1 is MGHRA and CDR2 is YSYEKL. This CDR3 has 15 amino acids.

Many counts were recorded for this clonotype. This chain joins TRBV4-2 and TRBJ1-1; D not resolved. V was cut by 0 bases and J by 4 bases, with 21 bases left in between. The CDR3 extends over 18 amino acids. Germline loops: CDR1 LGHNA, CDR2 YNFKEQ. This CDR3 is CASSQELVPLVGTTEAFF. CDR3 DNA: TGTGCCAGCAGCCAAGAATTGGTCCCCCTGGTGGGTACCACTGAAGCTTTCTTT.

In this sample, this clonotype turned up many times. This chain joins TRBV3-1 and TRBJ1-2, with unresolved D. Per the germline V gene, CDR1 is LGHDT and CDR2 is YNNKEL (reference sequence). The CDR3 loop spans 13 amino acids. V lost 1 base and J lost 4, with 7 bases in between. The chain's CDR3 is CASSQGETYGYTF. The CDR3 bases are TGTGCCAGCAGCCAAGGAGAGACCTATGGCTACACCTTC.

This clonotype appeared many times. The CDR3 loop reads CASSQDIRGSDEQYF. CDR3 nucleotide sequence: TGTGCCAGCAGCCAAGATATTCGGGGGTCGGACGAGCAGTACTTC. This rearrangement joins TRBV14 to TRBJ2-7, with D perhaps TRBD2 (6 bases). The germline V gene encodes CDR1 SGHDN and CDR2 FVKESK. Trimming removed 0 bases from V and 5 bases from J, with 14 bases in between. The CDR3 spans 15 residues.

The sample holds many counts of this clonotype. The chain recombines TRBV1 with TRBJ1-4; the table names TRBD1, a call not compared with the DNA. TRBV1 is designated a pseudogene. The CDR3 runs to 19 residues. In nucleotides, the CDR3 is TGCACCAGCAGCCAATTGCCCCGACAGGGACAAGCGACTGGTGAAAAACTGTTTTTT. Protein sequence: CTSSQLPRQGQATGEKLFF.

This clonotype was detected a few times. The chain is built from TRBV11-1 and TRBJ1-1; D possibly corresponds to TRBD1 (5 bases). The CDR3 sequence is 13 residues long. Trimming removed 2 bases at V and 7 bases at J, with 11 bases between. Germline V gene data show CDR1 as SGHAT and CDR2 as FQDESV (reference sequence). The CDR3 bases are TGTGCCAGCAGCTTAACTCGGGGGTATGAAGCTTTCTTT. Residues: CASSLTRGYEAFF.

Many counts were recorded for this clonotype. This chain connects TRBV5-1 to TRBJ1-1; TRBD1 is a possible D gene (6 bases). The germline gives CDR1 SGHRS, CDR2 YFSETQ. CDR3 length: 13 residues. V dropped 6 bases and J dropped 4 bases, with 13 bases sitting between them. CDR3 coding DNA: TGCGCCAGCACCCAACAGGGTTTCACTGAAGCTTTCTTT. This gives the protein CASTQQGFTEAFF. The full variable domain, with the rest looked up from reference TRBV5-1 and TRBJ1-1, is KAGVTQTPRYLIKTRGQQVTLSCSPISGHRSVSWYQQTPGQGLQFLFEYFSETQRNKGNFPGRFSGRQFSNSRSEMNVSTLELGDSALYLCASTQQGFTEAFFGQGTRLTVV.

In this sample, this clonotype turned up many times. This chain links TRBV11-1 with TRBJ2-1; a weak D match, TRBD2 (6 bases). CDR1 and CDR2 (germline): SGHAT, FQDESV (reference sequence). The CDR3 is 17 amino acids. Trimming shortened V by 3 bases and J by 1 base, and 16 bases separated the two germline ends. The CDR3 is CASSLGLQAGSYNEQFF. In nucleotides, the CDR3 is TGTGCCAGCAGCTTGGGCCTCCAGGCGGGATCCTACAATGAGCAGTTCTTC.

The chain is built from TRBV5-1 and TRBJ1-4; possibly TRBD1 for D (5 bases). V lost 0 bases and J lost 1, with 10 bases in between. CDR1 and CDR2 from the germline V gene are SGHRS and YFSETQ. The CDR3 is 16 residues long. The CDR3 region is CASSLDGQGTNEKLFF. The CDR3 DNA reads as TGCGCCAGCAGCTTGGATGGCCAGGGAACTAATGAAAAACTGTTTTTT.

This clonotype showed up many times. This chain connects TRBV10-3 to TRBJ2-6; 7 bases line up with TRBD2. The CDR3 runs to 19 residues. Germline loops: CDR1 ENHRY, CDR2 SYGVKD. Trimming took 4 bases from V and 0 from J; bases not matched to a gene: 12. CDR3 amino acids: CAISAGVRGSPSGANVLTF. CDR3 coding DNA: TGTGCCATCAGTGCCGGGGTGCGGGGGTCTCCCTCTGGGGCCAACGTCCTGACTTTC.

About this clonotype itself: This may be a read error: a much more frequent sequence differs by one nucleotide. J is TRBJ2-7 and V is TRBV20-1, with 7 bases that match TRBD2. This CDR3 has 14 residues. Looked up from germline, CDR1 is DFQATT and CDR2 is SNEGSKA (reference sequence). CDR3 protein: CSAPSGDFSYEQHF. The CDR3 nucleotides read TGCAGTGCTCCCAGCGGGGACTTCTCCTACGAGCAGCACTTC.

This clonotype occurred many times. This rearrangement joins TRBV6-1 to TRBJ1-1; TRBD1 agrees at 9 bases. Germline lookup yields CDR1 MNHNS and CDR2 SASEGT. The CDR3 is 15 amino acids. J lost 1 base, V lost 6 bases, and 6 bases had no gene match. CDR3 DNA: TGTGCCAGCAGGCCCCGACAGGGGGGGAACACTGAAGCTTTCTTT. It translates to CASRPRQGGNTEAFF.

The rearrangement uses TRBV5-1 and TRBJ2-1, with D possibly being TRBD2 (6 bases). Germline assignment: CDR1 SGHRS and CDR2 YFSETQ. Trimming shortened V by 0 bases and J by 4 bases, and 11 bases separated the two germline ends. The CDR3 is made up of 15 amino acids. The CDR3, as DNA: TGCGCCAGCAGCTTGGGCGGGGAGAGGTACAATGAGCAGTTCTTC. Protein sequence: CASSLGGERYNEQFF. Drawing the rest from reference TRBV5-1 and TRBJ2-1, the complete variable domain is KAGVTQTPRYLIKTRGQQVTLSCSPISGHRSVSWYQQTPGQGLQFLFEYFSETQRNKGNFPGRFSGRQFSNSRSEMNVSTLELGDSALYLCASSLGGERYNEQFFGPGTRLTVL.

This clonotype was detected ten times or more. The V gene is TRBV5-1, the J gene TRBJ1-1; 8 nucleotides match TRBD1. Germline trimming cut 4 bases from V and 1 base from J; bases unmatched to any gene: 12. This CDR3 contains 17 residues. CDR1 is SGHRS, CDR2 YFSETQ, per germline. DNA for the CDR3: TGCGCCAGCAGCCCGCCCTTCAGGGGGCTTGAGAACACTGAAGCTTTCTTT. Its protein is CASSPPFRGLENTEAFF.

This clonotype has ten or more counts. J is TRBJ2-5 and V is TRBV5-1; perhaps TRBD1 as D (6 bases). The CDR3 totals 15 residues. Trimming pared 3 bases from V and 2 bases from J, leaving 14 bases between. Per the germline V gene, CDR1 is SGHRS and CDR2 is YFSETQ. The CDR3: CASSYRTGQQETQYF. The CDR3 DNA sequence: TGCGCCAGCAGCTACCGGACGGGACAACAAGAGACCCAGTACTTC.

At least ten counts were recorded for this clonotype. The chain links TRBV5-1 to TRBJ1-1, with D perhaps matching TRBD1 (6 bases). V dropped 2 bases and J dropped 4 bases, with 15 bases sitting between them. The germline CDR1 and CDR2 sequences are SGHRS and YFSETQ. The length of the CDR3 is 15 residues. CDR3 loop: CASSLQGGFGTEAFF. CDR3 nucleotide sequence: TGCGCCAGCAGCTTACAGGGAGGATTTGGCACTGAAGCTTTCTTT.